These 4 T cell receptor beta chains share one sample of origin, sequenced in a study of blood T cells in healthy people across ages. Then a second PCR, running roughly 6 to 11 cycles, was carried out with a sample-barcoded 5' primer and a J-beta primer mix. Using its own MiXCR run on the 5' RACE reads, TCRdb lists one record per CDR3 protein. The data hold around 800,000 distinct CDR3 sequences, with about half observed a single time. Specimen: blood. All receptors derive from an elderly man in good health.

In nucleotides, the CDR3 is TGCGCCAGCAGCGAGACAGGGGGAGTCCCAAATTCACCCCTCCACTTT. Translated, it gives CASSETGGVPNSPLHF. The chain has TRBV5-1 and TRBJ1-6, with TRBD1 matching 9 bases. The CDR3 spans 16 residues. Germline CDR1 SGHRS, CDR2 YFSETQ. The trim removed 4 bases at V and 7 bases at J, leaving 9 bases unmatched.

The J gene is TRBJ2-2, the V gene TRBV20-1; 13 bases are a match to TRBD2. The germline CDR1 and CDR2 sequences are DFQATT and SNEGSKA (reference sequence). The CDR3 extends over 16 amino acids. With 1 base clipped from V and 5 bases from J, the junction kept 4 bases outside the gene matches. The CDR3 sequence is CSARVGLAGVTGELFF. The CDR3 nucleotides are TGCAGTGCTAGAGTCGGACTAGCGGGAGTTACCGGGGAGCTGTTTTTT.

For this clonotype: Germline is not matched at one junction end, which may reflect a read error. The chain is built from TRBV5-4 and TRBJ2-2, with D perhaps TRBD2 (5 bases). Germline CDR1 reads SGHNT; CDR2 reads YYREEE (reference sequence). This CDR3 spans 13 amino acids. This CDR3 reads CASSFPSTGEPFF. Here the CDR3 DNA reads TGTGCCAGCAGCTTCCCGAGCACCGGGGAGCCGTTTTTT.

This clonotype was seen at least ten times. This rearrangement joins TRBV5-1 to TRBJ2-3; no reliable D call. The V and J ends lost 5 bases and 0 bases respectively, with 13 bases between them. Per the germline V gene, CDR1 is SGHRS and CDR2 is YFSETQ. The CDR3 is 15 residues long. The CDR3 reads CASRLAITSTDTQYF. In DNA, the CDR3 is TGCGCCAGCAGACTTGCTATTACTAGCACAGATACGCAGTATTTT.